Sequencing of this TCR beta chain was carried out in a study of cytomegalovirus exposure and HLA in healthy donors. Whole-study findings and limits: The classifier reportedly diagnosed cytomegalovirus status with high specificity and sensitivity.

Notes on this clone: Its antigen remains unknown.

The PCR was carried out with 60 Vbeta primers and 13 Jbeta primers. Assay: immunoSEQ multiplex PCR; the TCRdb copy retains only in-frame clones and omits some. This repertoire shows 120,000 to 150,000 clones, roughly 76% found once; its top ten account for about 15%. This CDR3 has 15 amino acids. Deletions cut 1 base from V and 0 bases from J, with 9 bases between. CDR1 is SGHTS and CDR2 is YDEGEE in the germline V gene. All donors participated as healthy donors of bone marrow. This donor's CMV serostatus is unrecorded. The sequence was collected from a human donor in good health. The chain uses TRBV5-8 and TRBJ2-3; D gene unclear. The sequenced sample was PBMCs. Here the CDR3 DNA reads TGTGCCAGCAGCTTGCGTAGAGCTAGCACAGATACGCAGTATTTT. It yields the protein CASSLRRASTDTQYF. Full variable domain (outside the CDR3, taken from reference TRBV5-8 and TRBJ2-3): EAGVTQSPTHLIKTRGQQATLRCSPISGHTSVYWYQQALGLGLQFLLWYDEGEERNRGNFPPRFSGRQFPNYSSELNVNALELEDSALYLCASSLRRASTDTQYFGPGTRLTVL.